What follows describes a single T cell receptor beta chain. What it recognizes is unknown. These data belong to a study of T cell responses to AZD1222 COVID-19 vaccine. Broader study findings: After two AZD1222 doses, spike-specific TCR breadth and depth rose versus day 0. Repertoires in all cases were sampled only once the peak T cell response had passed.

V gave up 2 bases and J gave up 9 bases, with 11 bases separating them. The CDR3 contains 13 residues. CDR1 is PRHDT, CDR2 FYEKMQ, per germline (reference sequence). Sequencing was performed with immunoSEQ multiplex PCR; in TCRdb, only in-frame clones are kept and a portion is missing. The table has roughly 200,000 clones, 85% to 95% seen once; the top ten hold around 0.96%. Material: peripheral blood, obtained 28 days after the second dose of the MenACWY control vaccine. This receptor was identified in an adult who received the MenACWY meningococcal vaccine as a control. The chain joins TRBV13 to TRBJ1-3; unclear D gene. CDR3 loop: CASSLTGKGTIYF. CDR3 nucleotides: TGTGCCAGCAGCTTAACGGGGAAGGGCACCATATATTTT.